This TCR beta chain was found in a study of T cells in Graves' hyperthyroidism and ophthalmopathy. TCR beta CDR3 regions were amplified from RNA. The study used the HTBI primer set for a first-round RT-PCR of the TCR CDR3. TCRdb called the multiplex PCR reads again in MiXCR, with one record for every CDR3 protein. The profile shows a few hundred thousand distinct CDR3 sequences, about 16% of them singletons. The germline gives CDR1 WSHSY, CDR2 SAAADI. This CDR3 has 13 amino acids. The ends were cut back, 5 bases at V and 3 bases at J, with 8 bases in the middle. This rearrangement joins TRBV10-2 to TRBJ1-5; D gene ambiguous. Sequenced material: blood. The clonotype originates from a woman in her 30s with Graves' hyperthyroidism. The CDR3 sequence: CASSPQLNQPQHF. As DNA, the CDR3 is TGCGCCAGCAGTCCCCAGCTCAATCAGCCCCAGCATTTT.